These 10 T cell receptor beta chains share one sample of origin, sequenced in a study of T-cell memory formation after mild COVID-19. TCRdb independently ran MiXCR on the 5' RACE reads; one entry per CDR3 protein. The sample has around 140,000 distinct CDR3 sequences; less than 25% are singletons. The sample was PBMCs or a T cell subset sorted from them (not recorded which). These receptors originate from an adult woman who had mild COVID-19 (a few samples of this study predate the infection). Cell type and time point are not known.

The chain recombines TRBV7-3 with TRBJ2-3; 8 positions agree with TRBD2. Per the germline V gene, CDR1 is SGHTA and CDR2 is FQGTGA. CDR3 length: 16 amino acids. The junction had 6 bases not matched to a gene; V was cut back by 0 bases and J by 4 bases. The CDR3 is CASSLTSGIIADTQYF. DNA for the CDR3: TGTGCCAGCAGCTTAACTAGCGGGATCATAGCAGATACGCAGTATTTT.

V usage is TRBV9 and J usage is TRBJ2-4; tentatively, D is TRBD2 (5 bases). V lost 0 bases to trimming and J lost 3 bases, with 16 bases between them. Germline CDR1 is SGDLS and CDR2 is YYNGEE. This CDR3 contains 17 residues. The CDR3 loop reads CASSVEDIGGYKNIQYF. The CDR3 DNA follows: TGTGCCAGCAGCGTAGAAGACATCGGAGGATACAAAAACATTCAGTACTTC.

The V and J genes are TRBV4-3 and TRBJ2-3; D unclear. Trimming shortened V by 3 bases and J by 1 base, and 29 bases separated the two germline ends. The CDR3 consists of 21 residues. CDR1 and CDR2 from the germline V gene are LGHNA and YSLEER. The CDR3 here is CASSHSLGRLRSRLGTDTQYF. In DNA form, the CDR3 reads TGCGCCAGCAGCCACTCCCTCGGAAGGCTCCGCAGTCGCCTTGGCACAGATACGCAGTATTTT.

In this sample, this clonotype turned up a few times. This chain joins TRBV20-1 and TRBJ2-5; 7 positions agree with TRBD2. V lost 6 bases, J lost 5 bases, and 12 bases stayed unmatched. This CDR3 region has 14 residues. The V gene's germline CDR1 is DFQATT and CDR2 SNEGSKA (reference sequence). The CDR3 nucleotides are TGCAGTGCCACGACCGGGACTACTCTGGAGACCCAGTACTTC. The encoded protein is CSATTGTTLETQYF.

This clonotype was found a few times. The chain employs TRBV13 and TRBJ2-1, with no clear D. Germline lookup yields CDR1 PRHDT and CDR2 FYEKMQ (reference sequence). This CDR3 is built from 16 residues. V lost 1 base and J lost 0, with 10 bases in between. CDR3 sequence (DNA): TGTGCCAGCAGCTTAGAGACTTCAGACTCCTACAATGAGCAGTTCTTC. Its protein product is CASSLETSDSYNEQFF.

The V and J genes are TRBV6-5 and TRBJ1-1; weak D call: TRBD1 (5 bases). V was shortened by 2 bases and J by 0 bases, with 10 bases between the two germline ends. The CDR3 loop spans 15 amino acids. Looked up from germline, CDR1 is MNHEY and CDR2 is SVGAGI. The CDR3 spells CASSYRTGLNTEAFF. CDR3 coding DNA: TGTGCCAGCAGTTACCGCACAGGCCTGAACACTGAAGCTTTCTTT.

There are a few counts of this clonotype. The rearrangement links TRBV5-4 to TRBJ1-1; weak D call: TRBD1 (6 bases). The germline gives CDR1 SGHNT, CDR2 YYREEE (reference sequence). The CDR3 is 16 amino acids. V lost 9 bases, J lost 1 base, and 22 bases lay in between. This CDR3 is CATQFGQIKPNTEAFF. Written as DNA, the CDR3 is TGTGCCACCCAATTCGGACAGATTAAGCCGAACACTGAAGCTTTCTTT.

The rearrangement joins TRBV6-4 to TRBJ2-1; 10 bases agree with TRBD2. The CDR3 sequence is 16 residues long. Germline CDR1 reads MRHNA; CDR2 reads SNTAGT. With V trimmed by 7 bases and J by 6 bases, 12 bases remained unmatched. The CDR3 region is CASTPWASGSFNEQFF. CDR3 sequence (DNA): TGTGCCAGCACCCCATGGGCTAGCGGGAGTTTCAATGAGCAGTTCTTC.

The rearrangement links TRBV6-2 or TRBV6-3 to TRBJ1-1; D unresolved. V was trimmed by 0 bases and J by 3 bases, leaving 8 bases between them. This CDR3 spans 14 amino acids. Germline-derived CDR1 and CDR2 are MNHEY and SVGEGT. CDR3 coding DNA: TGTGCCAGCAGTTACTCGGGCAGTCACACTGAAGCTTTCTTT. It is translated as CASSYSGSHTEAFF.

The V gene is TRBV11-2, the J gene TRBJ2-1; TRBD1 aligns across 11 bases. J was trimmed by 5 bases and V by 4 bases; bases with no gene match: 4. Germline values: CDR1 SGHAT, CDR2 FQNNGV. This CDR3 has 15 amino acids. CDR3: CASSWGQGVDNEQFF. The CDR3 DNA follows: TGTGCCAGCAGCTGGGGACAGGGGGTCGACAATGAGCAGTTCTTC.